A single TCR beta chain is shown here with its context. Its cognate antigen is unknown. Deep-level assay runs were performed. Ten immunoSEQ deep assay plates were used by the authors to sequence unsorted PBMC DNA. Method: immunoSEQ multiplex PCR; TCRdb's copy keeps in-frame clones and lacks some. This repertoire shows hundreds of thousands of clones, around 77% found once; its top ten account for around 12%. The data were obtained in a study of shared clonotypes between healthy human individuals. Findings of the study overall: Apart from blood, nothing was sampled; tissue repertoires likely differ. Clonotype sharing across donors was expected to vary with sequencing depth.

Trimming took off 5 bases at V and 4 bases at J, with 7 bases between the two ends. From germline, CDR1 is MNHNY and CDR2 SVGAGI (reference sequence). The CDR3 is 12 amino acids. Sample: PBMCs. V and J are TRBV6-6 and TRBJ2-3; D call uncertain. This TCR derives from a middle-aged woman in good health. Some clones in this sample may be carry-over from other donors' samples. The CDR3 nucleotides read TGTGCCAGCAGTCCGCGGCCAGATACGCAGTATTTT. It is translated as CASSPRPDTQYF.